Each of the 8 T cell receptor beta chains below was sequenced from the same sample in a study of graft-versus-host responses after intestinal transplantation. The data were produced by immunoSEQ multiplex PCR, yet TCRdb's version contains in-frame clones alone and is incomplete. The table includes some 95,000 clones, about 91% detected once. These receptors' targets are unknown. The sample was unstimulated CD8+ T cells sorted from spleen or lymph node cells, taken before intestinal transplant. Receptors originate from a human donor who received an intestinal transplant.

The chain carries TRBV6-4 and TRBJ2-5, with TRBD1 matching over 8 bases. The V segment lost 4 bases and the J segment 4 bases; nucleotides outside the gene matches: 8. This CDR3 has 15 amino acids. Germline CDR1 MRHNA, CDR2 SNTAGT. CDR3 bases: TGTGCCAGCAGTGCTCCCGGACAGGGAGGAGAGACCCAGTACTTC. Translated, it gives CASSAPGQGGETQYF.

This clone was recorded once. The genes are TRBV7-9 and TRBJ2-5, with TRBD1 matching 7 bases. The J call is in doubt because the DNA end fits TRBJ2-7 better. Germline V gene data show CDR1 as SEHNR and CDR2 as FQNEAQ (reference sequence). There are 13 residues in the CDR3. CDR3 residues: CASSLWGQSEQYF. The DNA for the CDR3 is TGTGCCAGCAGCTTATGGGGACAGTCCGAGCAGTACTTC.

The CDR3 loop reads CASSRGLEPDEQFF. The CDR3 nucleotides are TGCGCCAGCAGCAGGGGACTAGAGCCCGATGAGCAGTTCTTC. The genes are TRBV5-1 and TRBJ2-1; 8 bases map to TRBD2. Germline trimming cut 4 bases from V and 8 bases from J; bases unmatched to any gene: 8. Germline loops: CDR1 SGHRS, CDR2 YFSETQ. The CDR3 covers 14 residues.

This chain connects TRBV7-6 to TRBJ1-1, with 9 bases identical to TRBD1. This CDR3 contains 15 residues. CDR1 is SGHVS and CDR2 is FNYEAQ in the germline V gene. Germline trimming cut 5 bases from V and 5 bases from J; bases unmatched to any gene: 9. CDR3 in DNA: TGTGCCAGCAGCGACACAGGGGGCGGAGTGACTGAAGCTTTCTTT. Translated: CASSDTGGGVTEAFF.

The chain is built from TRBV5-4 and TRBJ2-5; TRBD2 might be the D (5 bases). Trimming shortened V by 0 bases and J by 4 bases, and 10 bases separated the two germline ends. CDR1 and CDR2 (germline): SGHNT, YYREEE (reference sequence). The CDR3 spans 14 residues. The CDR3 nucleotides are TGTGCCAGCAGCTTGGATCTCGAGGGAGAGACCCAGTACTTC. Its translation: CASSLDLEGETQYF.

The chain carries TRBV30 and TRBJ1-5, with D possibly being TRBD1 (6 bases). CDR3 length equals 14 residues. CDR1 and CDR2 (germline): GTSNPN, SVGIG (reference sequence). V lost 2 bases, J lost 3 bases, and 11 bases lay in between. The CDR3: CAWSSGGLNQPQHF. As DNA, the CDR3 is TGTGCCTGGAGTTCGGGGGGCCTCAATCAGCCCCAGCATTTT.

The chain is built from TRBV5-1 and TRBJ2-1; 11 nucleotides agree with TRBD1. This CDR3 has 15 residues. Germline loops: CDR1 SGHRS, CDR2 YFSETQ. J gave up 6 bases and V 4 bases, and 6 bases lay outside the gene matches. This chain's CDR3 is CASSAGTGGINEQFF. CDR3 bases: TGCGCCAGCAGCGCCGGGACAGGGGGAATCAATGAGCAGTTCTTC.

This chain links TRBV7-9 with TRBJ2-1; 7 nucleotides agree with TRBD1. This CDR3 comprises 17 residues. The germline CDR1 and CDR2 sequences are SEHNR and FQNEAQ (reference sequence). V shed 5 bases, J shed 0 bases, and the junction held 10 bases outside the gene matches. The CDR3 sequence: CASSQRDSLSSYNEQFF. CDR3 nucleotides: TGTGCCAGCAGCCAAAGGGACAGCCTCAGCTCCTACAATGAGCAGTTCTTC. Full variable domain (missing parts from reference TRBV7-9 and TRBJ2-1): DTGVSQNPRHKITKRGQNVTFRCDPISEHNRLYWYRQTLGQGPEFLTYFQNEAQLEKSRLLSDRFSAERPKGSFSTLEIQRTEQGDSAMYLCASSQRDSLSSYNEQFFGPGTRLTVL.